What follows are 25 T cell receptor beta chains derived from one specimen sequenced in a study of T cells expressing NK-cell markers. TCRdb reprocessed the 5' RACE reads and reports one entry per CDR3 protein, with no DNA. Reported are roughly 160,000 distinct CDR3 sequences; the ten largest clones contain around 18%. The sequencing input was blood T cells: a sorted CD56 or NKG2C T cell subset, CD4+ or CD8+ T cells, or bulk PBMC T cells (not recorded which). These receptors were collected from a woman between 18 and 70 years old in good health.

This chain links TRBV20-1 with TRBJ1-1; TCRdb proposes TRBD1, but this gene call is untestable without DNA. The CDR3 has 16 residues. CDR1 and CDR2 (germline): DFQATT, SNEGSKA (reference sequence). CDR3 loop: CSARDSRQGANTEAFF.

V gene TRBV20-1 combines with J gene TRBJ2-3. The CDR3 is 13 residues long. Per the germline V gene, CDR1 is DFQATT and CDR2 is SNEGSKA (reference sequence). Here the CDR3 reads CSARDYGTDTQYF.

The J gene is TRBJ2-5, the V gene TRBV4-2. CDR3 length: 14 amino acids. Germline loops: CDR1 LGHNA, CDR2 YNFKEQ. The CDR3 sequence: CASSQDPLQETQYF.

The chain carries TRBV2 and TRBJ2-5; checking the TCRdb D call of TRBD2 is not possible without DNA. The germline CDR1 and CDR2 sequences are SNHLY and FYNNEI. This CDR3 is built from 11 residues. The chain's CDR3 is CASLRAETQYF. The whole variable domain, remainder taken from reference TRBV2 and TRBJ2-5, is EPEVTQTPSHQVTQMGQEVILRCVPISNHLYFYWYRQILGQKVEFLVSFYNNEISEKSEIFDDQFSVERPDGSNFTLKIRSTKLEDSAMYFCASLRAETQYFGPGTRLLVL.

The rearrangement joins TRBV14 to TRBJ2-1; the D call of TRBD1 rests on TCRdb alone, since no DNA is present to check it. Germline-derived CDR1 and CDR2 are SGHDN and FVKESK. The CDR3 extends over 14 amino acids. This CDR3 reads CASSQTLHMGTQFF.

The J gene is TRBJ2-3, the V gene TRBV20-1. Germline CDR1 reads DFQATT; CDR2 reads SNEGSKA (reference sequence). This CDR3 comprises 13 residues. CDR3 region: CSARVPFVDTQYF.

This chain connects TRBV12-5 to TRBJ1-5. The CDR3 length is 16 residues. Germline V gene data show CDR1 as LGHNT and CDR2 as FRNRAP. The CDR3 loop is CASGLVKGMGNQPQHF.

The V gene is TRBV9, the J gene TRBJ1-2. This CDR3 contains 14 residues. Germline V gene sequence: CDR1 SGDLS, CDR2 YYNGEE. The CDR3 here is CASSVGDLGDGYTF.

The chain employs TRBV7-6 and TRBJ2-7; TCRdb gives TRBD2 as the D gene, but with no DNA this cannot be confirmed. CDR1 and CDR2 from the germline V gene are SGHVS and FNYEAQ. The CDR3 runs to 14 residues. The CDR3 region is CASSLGLAADEQYF.

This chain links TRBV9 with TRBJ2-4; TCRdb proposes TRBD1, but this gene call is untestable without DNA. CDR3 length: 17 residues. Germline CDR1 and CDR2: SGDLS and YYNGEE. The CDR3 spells CASSAYGTGGDKNIQYF.

CDR3 residues: CASSLGTSGEQFF. This sequence joins TRBV5-6 and TRBJ2-1; the D gene TCRdb calls, TRBD2, cannot be checked with no DNA. CDR3 size: 13 residues. CDR1 and CDR2 (germline): SGHDT, YYEEEE.

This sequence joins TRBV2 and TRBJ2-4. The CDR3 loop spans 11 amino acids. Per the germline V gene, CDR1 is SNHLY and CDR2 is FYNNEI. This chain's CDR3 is CASSFENIQYF.

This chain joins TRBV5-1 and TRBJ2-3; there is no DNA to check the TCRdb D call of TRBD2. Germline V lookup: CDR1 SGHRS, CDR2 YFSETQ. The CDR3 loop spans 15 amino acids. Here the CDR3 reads CASSLQRGTTDTQYF.

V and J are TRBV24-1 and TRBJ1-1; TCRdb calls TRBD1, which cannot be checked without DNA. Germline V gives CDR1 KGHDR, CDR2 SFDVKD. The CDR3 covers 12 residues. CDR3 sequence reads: CATSVPAGEAFF.

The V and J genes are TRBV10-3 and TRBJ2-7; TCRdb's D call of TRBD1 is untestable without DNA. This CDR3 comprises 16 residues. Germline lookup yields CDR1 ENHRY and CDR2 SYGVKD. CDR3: CATAPGTGGYAYEQYF.

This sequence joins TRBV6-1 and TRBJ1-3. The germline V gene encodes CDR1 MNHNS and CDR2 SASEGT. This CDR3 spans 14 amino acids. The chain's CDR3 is CASSPRRELWTIYF.

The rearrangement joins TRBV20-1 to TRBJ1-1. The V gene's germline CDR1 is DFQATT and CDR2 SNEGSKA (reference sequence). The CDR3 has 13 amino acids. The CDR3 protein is CSARALGNTEAFF.

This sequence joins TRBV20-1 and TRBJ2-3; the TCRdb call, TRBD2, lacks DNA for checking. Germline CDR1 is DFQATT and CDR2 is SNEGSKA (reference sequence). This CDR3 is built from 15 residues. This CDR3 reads CSAGTSGGLADTQYF.

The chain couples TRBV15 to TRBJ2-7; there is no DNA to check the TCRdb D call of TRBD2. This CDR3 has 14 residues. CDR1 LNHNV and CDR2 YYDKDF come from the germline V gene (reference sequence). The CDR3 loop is CATSSSGRAYEQYF.

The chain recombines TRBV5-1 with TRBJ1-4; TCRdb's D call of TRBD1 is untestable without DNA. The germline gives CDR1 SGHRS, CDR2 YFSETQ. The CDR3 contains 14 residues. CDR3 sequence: CASSLWTGAEKLFF. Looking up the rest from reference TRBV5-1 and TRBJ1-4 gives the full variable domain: KAGVTQTPRYLIKTRGQQVTLSCSPISGHRSVSWYQQTPGQGLQFLFEYFSETQRNKGNFPGRFSGRQFSNSRSEMNVSTLELGDSALYLCASSLWTGAEKLFFGSGTQLSVL.

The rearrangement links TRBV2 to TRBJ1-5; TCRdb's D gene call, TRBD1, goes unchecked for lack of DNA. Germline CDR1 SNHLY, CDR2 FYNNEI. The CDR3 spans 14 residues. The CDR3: CASSTGTAAGPQHF. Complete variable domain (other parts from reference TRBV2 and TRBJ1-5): EPEVTQTPSHQVTQMGQEVILRCVPISNHLYFYWYRQILGQKVEFLVSFYNNEISEKSEIFDDQFSVERPDGSNFTLKIRSTKLEDSAMYFCASSTGTAAGPQHFGDGTRLSIL.

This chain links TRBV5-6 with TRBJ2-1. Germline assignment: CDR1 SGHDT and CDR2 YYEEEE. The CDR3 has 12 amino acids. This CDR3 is CASTTGVGEQFF. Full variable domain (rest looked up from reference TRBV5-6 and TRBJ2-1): DAGVTQSPTHLIKTRGQQVTLRCSPKSGHDTVSWYQQALGQGPQFIFQYYEEEERQRGNFPDRFSGHQFPNYSSELNVNALLLGDSALYLCASTTGVGEQFFGPGTRLTVL.

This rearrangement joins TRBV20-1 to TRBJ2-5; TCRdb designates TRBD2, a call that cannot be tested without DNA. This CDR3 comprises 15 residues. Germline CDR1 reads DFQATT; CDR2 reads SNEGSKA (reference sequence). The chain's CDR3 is CSARDQGSGQETQYF.

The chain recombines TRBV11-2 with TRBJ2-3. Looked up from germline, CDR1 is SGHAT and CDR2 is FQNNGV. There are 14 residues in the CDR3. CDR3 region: CASSFGYSTDTQYF.

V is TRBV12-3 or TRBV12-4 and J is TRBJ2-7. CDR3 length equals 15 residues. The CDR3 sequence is CASSLGPLISYEQYF.